The 17 T cell receptor beta chains given below trace back to one sample, sequenced in a study of glioma-infiltrating T cells after dendritic cell vaccination. Clones were read by immunoSEQ multiplex PCR, and TCRdb kept only the in-frame ones, dropping some. The table includes around 72,000 clones, around 86% detected once. Sequences were derived from blood, sampled before dendritic cell vaccination. The receptors shown here come from a human donor with glioblastoma.

The rearrangement joins TRBV7-3 to TRBJ2-1; 7 bases match TRBD1. V shed 0 bases, J shed 8 bases, and the junction held 7 bases outside the gene matches. The length of the CDR3 is 15 residues. Germline CDR1 SGHTA, CDR2 FQGTGA. DNA of the CDR3: TGTGCCAGCAGCTTAACGCCAGGGGGAATTGATGAGCAGTTCTTC. Translation: CASSLTPGGIDEQFF.

The V call is TRBV10-3, the J call TRBJ1-1; D remains ambiguous. The CDR3 is 14 amino acids. V gave up 3 bases and J gave up 2 bases, with 10 bases separating them. The germline CDR1 and CDR2 sequences are ENHRY and SYGVKD. CDR3 sequence: CAISDPAGNTEAFF. CDR3 in DNA: TGTGCCATCAGTGACCCGGCGGGAAACACTGAAGCTTTCTTT.

The V gene is TRBV5-6, the J gene TRBJ2-1; TRBD1 matches at 9 bases. The V gene end was trimmed by 5 bases and the J gene end by 9 bases; junction bases not matched to a gene: 6. CDR3 length equals 13 residues. Germline V CDR1 and CDR2: SGHDT, YYEEEE. CDR3 residues: CASRGTGRTEQFF. The CDR3 nucleotides are TGTGCCAGCAGGGGGACAGGGAGGACTGAGCAGTTCTTC.

This clone came up once. The chain carries TRBV4-1 and TRBJ1-2, with TRBD1 matching 7 bases. The CDR3 runs to 14 residues. The J segment lost 0 bases and the V segment lost 4 bases, leaving 2 bases of the junction unmatched. Germline lookup yields CDR1 MGHRA and CDR2 YSYEKL. The DNA of the CDR3 is TGCGCCAGCAGCCCTGGGACAGCTAACTATGGCTACACCTTC. It specifies CASSPGTANYGYTF.

This sequence joins TRBV6-5 and TRBJ1-6, with D perhaps matching TRBD1 (6 bases). The germline V gene encodes CDR1 MNHEY and CDR2 SVGAGI. V lost 7 bases and J 7 bases, leaving 17 bases between the germline ends. This CDR3 spans 15 amino acids. This chain's CDR3 is CASKLQGAENSPLHF. The CDR3 DNA is TGTGCCAGCAAATTACAGGGTGCGGAGAATTCACCCCTCCACTTT.

The chain uses TRBV27 and TRBJ1-1; D unresolved. Germline V gene data show CDR1 as MNHEY and CDR2 as SMNVEV (reference sequence). This CDR3 is 14 amino acids long. Trimming removed 6 bases from V and 1 base from J, with 12 bases in between. In nucleotides, the CDR3 is TGTGCCAGCAGGCTAGAGCAACGGAACACTGAAGCTTTCTTT. Its translation: CASRLEQRNTEAFF.

In regard to this clone: This same CDR3 is encoded by further DNA sequences in the sample. J is TRBJ1-5 and V is TRBV27; TRBD1 might be the D (5 bases). CDR1 and CDR2 (germline): MNHEY, SMNVEV (reference sequence). The CDR3 contains 13 residues. V shed 5 bases and J shed 6 bases, with 11 bases lying between them. This CDR3 is CASSLGGVQPQHF. CDR3 nucleotide sequence: TGTGCCAGCAGTCTCGGAGGGGTTCAGCCCCAGCATTTT.

The CDR3 DNA follows: TGTGCCAGCTCACCACAGGAGGTTCTCTCTGGAAACACCATATATTTT. Translating it yields CASSPQEVLSGNTIYF. V and J are TRBV18 and TRBJ1-3; D unclear. This CDR3 has 16 amino acids. In germline, CDR1 is KGHSH, CDR2 LQKENI. Trimming removed 1 base from V and 0 bases from J, with 10 bases in between.

V gene TRBV27 combines with J gene TRBJ1-6; TRBD1 matches at 9 bases. Germline lookup yields CDR1 MNHEY and CDR2 SMNVEV (reference sequence). The CDR3 spans 14 residues. V trimming: 8 bases; J trimming: 8 bases; junction bases outside the gene matches: 7. The DNA of the CDR3 is TGTGCCAGCGCGGCGGACAGGGGTTATTCACCCCTCCACTTT. It specifies CASAADRGYSPLHF.

The rearrangement links TRBV29-1 to TRBJ2-1; perhaps TRBD2 as D (6 bases). The CDR3 is made up of 13 amino acids. V gave up 4 bases and J gave up 6 bases, with 13 bases separating them. Germline CDR1 SQVTM, CDR2 ANQGSEA. The CDR3 DNA is TGCAGCGTTGGGCTCTCCGGGGGCAATGAGCAGTTCTTC. It is translated as CSVGLSGGNEQFF.

In its sample, this clone was seen once. The chain links TRBV27 to TRBJ1-2; maybe TRBD1 (5 bases). CDR1 is MNHEY and CDR2 is SMNVEV in the germline V gene (reference sequence). The CDR3 contains 13 residues. V was shortened by 7 bases and J by 0 bases, with 9 bases between the two germline ends. As DNA, the CDR3 is TGTGCCAGCACCAGGGCCCCTAACTATGGCTACACCTTC. Translating it yields CASTRAPNYGYTF.

The chain employs TRBV6-1 and TRBJ1-1; the match to TRBD1 covers 8 bases. V dropped 5 bases and J dropped 1; count of bases not matched to a gene: 6. The CDR3 length is 15 residues. Germline CDR1 is MNHNS and CDR2 is SASEGT. CDR3 loop: CASSMGTGPNTEAFF. CDR3 nucleotides: TGTGCCAGCAGTATGGGGACAGGTCCGAACACTGAAGCTTTCTTT.

The CDR3 spells CASSSRQGSEAFF. As DNA, the CDR3 is TGTGCCAGCAGCAGCCGACAGGGTAGTGAAGCTTTCTTT. This chain uses TRBV5-6 with TRBJ1-1; 7 bases align to TRBD1. This CDR3 comprises 13 residues. V lost 4 bases to trimming and J lost 7 bases; unmatched junction nucleotides: 7. The germline CDR1 and CDR2 sequences are SGHDT and YYEEEE.

The V call is TRBV19, the J call TRBJ2-3, with D maybe TRBD1 (6 bases). CDR1 is LNHDA and CDR2 is SQIVND in the germline V gene (reference sequence). V was clipped by 3 bases and J by 0 bases, with 13 bases between them. CDR3 length equals 16 residues. The CDR3 region has the DNA TGTGCCAGTAGTATTGTTGGGGGCACTAGCACAGATACGCAGTATTTT. Translated, it gives CASSIVGGTSTDTQYF.

This chain joins TRBV29-1 and TRBJ1-6; no definite D call. The CDR3 runs to 14 residues. The germline gives CDR1 SQVTM, CDR2 ANQGSEA. V was cut by 3 bases and J by 10 bases, with 16 bases left in between. CDR3 loop: CSVDRWQALSPLHF. CDR3 nucleotide sequence: TGCAGCGTTGATCGATGGCAGGCCCTATCACCCCTCCACTTT.

V gene TRBV5-1 combines with J gene TRBJ2-5; the D is unclear. The closer fit of TRBJ2-7 to the DNA end suggests the J call may be wrong. Germline values: CDR1 SGHRS, CDR2 YFSETQ. The CDR3 has 13 residues. The CDR3 reads CASSLAPSYEQYF. DNA of the CDR3: TGCGCCAGCAGCTTGGCCCCATCCTACGAGCAGTACTTC.

The J gene is TRBJ2-5, the V gene TRBV27; D might be TRBD2 (5 bases). V dropped 7 bases and J dropped 5 bases, with 17 bases sitting between them. The CDR3 contains 14 residues. Germline V gives CDR1 MNHEY, CDR2 SMNVEV (reference sequence). Here the CDR3 reads CASMGLEEWETQYF. In nucleotides, the CDR3 is TGTGCCAGCATGGGTTTGGAGGAATGGGAGACCCAGTACTTC.